The rows below give T cell receptor beta chains drawn from one sample of a study of shared clonotypes between healthy human individuals. Generated by immunoSEQ multiplex PCR, the TCRdb table keeps only in-frame clones and is missing some. The table includes hundreds of thousands of clones, approximately 96% detected once. Sequencing was carried out using naive CD8+ T cells sorted from blood. The receptors derive from a young woman in good health. Each CDR3 is given with its conserved first and last residue. Each record gives: CDR3 length, D gene, V gene, J gene, CDR3 protein. D genes are given only for firm matches.

>16|TRBD2|TRBV11-2|TRBJ2-3
CASSSRTSGSGDTQYF
>17|.|TRBV14|TRBJ2-7
CASSQALGLASTYEQYF
>14|TRBD1|TRBV2|TRBJ2-5
CASGGQGIRETQYF
>15|.|TRBV28|TRBJ2-1
CASRRGSAGYNEQFF
>11|.|TRBV27|TRBJ2-1
CASSLNNEQFF
>15|TRBD1|TRBV28|TRBJ2-1
CASRSTGSGYNEQFF
>14|TRBD1|TRBV5-1|TRBJ2-7
CASSLGQGSYEQYF
>16|.|TRBV5-1|TRBJ2-2
CASSGTAGVNTGELFF
>13|.|TRBV27|TRBJ1-1
CASSLGGNTEAFF
>14|TRBD2|TRBV28|TRBJ2-7
CASSPGLAGYEQYF
>15|.|TRBV25-1|TRBJ2-2
CASSASRTNTGELFF
>14|TRBD2|TRBV7-9|TRBJ2-1
CASSSGLAYNEQFF
>16|.|TRBV29-1|TRBJ2-1
CSVEGTYNSSYNEQFF
>12|.|TRBV27|TRBJ1-6
CASSTGGSPLHF
>15|.|TRBV7-8|TRBJ2-2
CASSPNRAPTGELFF
>16|.|TRBV6-6|TRBJ2-2
CASSYSPGLNTGELFF
>12|.|TRBV27|TRBJ2-1
CASSLVRGEQFF
>14|TRBD1|TRBV29-1|TRBJ1-5
CSVAGTGDNQPQHF
>15|TRBD2|TRBV5-4|TRBJ2-7
CASSLEAGGGNEQYF